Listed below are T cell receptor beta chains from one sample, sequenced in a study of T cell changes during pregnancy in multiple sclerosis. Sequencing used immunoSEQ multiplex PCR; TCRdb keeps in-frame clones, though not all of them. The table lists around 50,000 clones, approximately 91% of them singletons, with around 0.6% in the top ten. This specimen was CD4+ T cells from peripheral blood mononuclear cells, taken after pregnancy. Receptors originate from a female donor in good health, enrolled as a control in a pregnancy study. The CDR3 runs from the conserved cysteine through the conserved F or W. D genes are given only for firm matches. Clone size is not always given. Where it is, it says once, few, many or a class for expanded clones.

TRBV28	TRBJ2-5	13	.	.	TGTGCCAGCAGTCCCCGCCTAGTGGAGACCCAGTACTTC	CASSPRLVETQYF
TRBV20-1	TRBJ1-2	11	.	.	TGCAGTGCTAAAGGGGCGGGGGGCTACACCTTC	CSAKGAGGYTF
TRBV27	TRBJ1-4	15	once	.	TGTGCCAGCAGTTTCTATGAGTCAGGAAAGGAAAAACTGTTTTTT	CASSFYESGKEKLFF
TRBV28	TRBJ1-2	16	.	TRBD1	TGTGCCAGCAGCCTTCCCTTGGGACAGGGAAACTATGGCTACACCTTC	CASSLPLGQGNYGYTF
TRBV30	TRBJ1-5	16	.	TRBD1	TGTGCCTGGAGCCAGAGGAGGACAGGGGTAAGGCAGCCCCAGCATTTT	CAWSQRRTGVRQPQHF
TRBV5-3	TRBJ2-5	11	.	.	TGTGCCAGAAGCCATAGAAGATTCCAGTACTTC	CARSHRRFQYF
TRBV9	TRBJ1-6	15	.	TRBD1	TGTGCCAGCAGCGACACCGGGACAGGGAATTCACCCCTCCACTTT	CASSDTGTGNSPLHF
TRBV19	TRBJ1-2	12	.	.	TGTGCCAGTAGTGTGGACACCTATGGCTACACCTTC	CASSVDTYGYTF
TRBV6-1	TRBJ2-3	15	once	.	TGTGCCAGCAACCGGGACACCATTAGCACAGATACGCAGTATTTT	CASNRDTISTDTQYF
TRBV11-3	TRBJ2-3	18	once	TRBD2	TGTGCCAGCAGCTGGGGCCTGACTAGCGGGGGGGCCACAGATACGCAGTATTTT	CASSWGLTSGGATDTQYF
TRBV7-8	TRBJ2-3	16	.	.	TGTGCCAGCAGCTTAGTTGTCTCTAGCGGCACAGATACGCAGTATTTT	CASSLVVSSGTDTQYF
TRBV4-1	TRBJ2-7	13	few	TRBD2	TGCGCCAGCAGCCAAGAAGCGGGAAGTGAGCAGTACTTC	CASSQEAGSEQYF
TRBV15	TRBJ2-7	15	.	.	TGTGCCACCAGCAGAGATTCCGGGAAGTCCTACGAGCAGTACTTC	CATSRDSGKSYEQYF
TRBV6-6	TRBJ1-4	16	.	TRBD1	TGTGCCAGCAGTTACCCCACCGGGACAGGGGGGGAAAAACTGTTTTTT	CASSYPTGTGGEKLFF
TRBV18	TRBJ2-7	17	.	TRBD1	TGTGCCAGCTCACCACCCGGAAGAGGGGGCGAAAGCTACGAGCAGTACTTC	CASSPPGRGGESYEQYF
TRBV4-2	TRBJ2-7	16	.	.	TGTGCCAGCAGCCAAGTGGGTGCGACAGGCCGATACGAGCAGTACTTC	CASSQVGATGRYEQYF
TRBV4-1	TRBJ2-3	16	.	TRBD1	TGCGCCAGCAGCCAAAGTAGGACAGGAAACACAGATACGCAGTATTTT	CASSQSRTGNTDTQYF
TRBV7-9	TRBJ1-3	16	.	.	TGTGCCAGCAGCTTTAAACTCAGGGAAACGGGAAACACCATATATTTT	CASSFKLRETGNTIYF
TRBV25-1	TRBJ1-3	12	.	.	TGTGCCAGCAGACAGCAAGGAAACACCATATATTTT	CASRQQGNTIYF
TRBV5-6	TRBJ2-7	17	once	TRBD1	TGTGCCAGTTCACCCCTCGGACAGGGGGCAAGCTCCTACGAGCAGTACTTC	CASSPLGQGASSYEQYF
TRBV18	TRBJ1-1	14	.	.	TGTGCCAGCTCACCATCCGGAGTGAACACTGAAGCTTTCTTT	CASSPSGVNTEAFF
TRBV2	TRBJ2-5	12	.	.	TGTGCCAGCAGTGAGCTTCTATGGACCCAGTACTTC	CASSELLWTQYF
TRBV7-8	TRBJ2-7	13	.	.	TGTGCCAGCAGCGTAGACAGGCCTTACGAGCAGTACTTC	CASSVDRPYEQYF
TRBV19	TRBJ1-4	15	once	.	TGTGCCAGTAGTATCCCCCGGGACTGGTCTGTAAAACTGTTTTTT	CASSIPRDWSVKLFF
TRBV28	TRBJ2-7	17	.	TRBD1	TGTGCCAGCAGTTTATTCCCCGGGACAGGGGGCGCCTACGAGCAGTACTTC	CASSLFPGTGGAYEQYF
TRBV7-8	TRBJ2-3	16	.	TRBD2	TGTGCCAGCAGCCCCTGGACTAGTCCGAGCACAGATACGCAGTATTTT	CASSPWTSPSTDTQYF
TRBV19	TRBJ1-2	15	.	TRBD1	TGTGCCAGTAGTAGACAGACAGGGGGTAACTATGGCTACACCTTC	CASSRQTGGNYGYTF
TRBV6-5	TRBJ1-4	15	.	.	TGTGCCAGCAGTTATGGCGGATCAGGGAATGAAAAACTGTTTTTT	CASSYGGSGNEKLFF
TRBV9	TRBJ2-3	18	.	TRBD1	TGTGCCAGCAGCGTAGGTCTCACAGGGGGTCGACGCACAGATACGCAGTATTTT	CASSVGLTGGRRTDTQYF
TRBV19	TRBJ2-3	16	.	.	TGTGCCAGTAGTATTCTGCGGCAGACTAGCACAGATACGCAGTATTTT	CASSILRQTSTDTQYF
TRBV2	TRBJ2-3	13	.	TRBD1	TGTGCCAGCGGACAGGACAACACAGATACGCAGTATTTT	CASGQDNTDTQYF
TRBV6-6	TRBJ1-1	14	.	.	TGTGCCAGCAGTGACAACTCGGTGAACACTGAAGCTTTCTTT	CASSDNSVNTEAFF
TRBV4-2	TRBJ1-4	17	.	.	TGTGCCAGCAGCCAAGGAAGGGGGAATCCAACTAATGAAAAACTGTTTTTT	CASSQGRGNPTNEKLFF
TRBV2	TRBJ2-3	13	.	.	TGTGCCAGCAGCGGCGGGGCCGGGGATACGCAGTATTTT	CASSGGAGDTQYF
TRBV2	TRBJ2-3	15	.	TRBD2	TGTGCCAGCAGTGAAAAGCGGGAGTTCACAGATACGCAGTATTTT	CASSEKREFTDTQYF
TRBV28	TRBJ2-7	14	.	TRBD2	TGTGCCAGCACCGGGGAACTAGCGGCGTACGAGCAGTACTTC	CASTGELAAYEQYF
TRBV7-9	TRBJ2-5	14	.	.	TGTGCCAGCAGTCCGCAACACCTCCAAGAGGCCCAGTACTTC	CASSPQHLQEAQYF
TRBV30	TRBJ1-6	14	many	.	TGTGCCTGGATGGGGGGCTCCTATAATTCACCCCTCCACTTT	CAWMGGSYNSPLHF
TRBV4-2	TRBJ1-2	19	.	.	TGTGCCAGCAGCCAAGATCGCGCAGGGCCGGATATGGCTACGTGGCTACGGGTCTTC	CASSQDRAGPDMATWLRVF
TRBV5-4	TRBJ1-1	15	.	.	TGTGCCAGCAGCTTGGGTGGGGCTACGGGCACTGAAGCTTTCTTT	CASSLGGATGTEAFF
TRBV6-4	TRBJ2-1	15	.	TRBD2	TGTGCCAGCAGTGACTCTAGCGGGGGGGCAAATGAGCAGTTCTTC	CASSDSSGGANEQFF
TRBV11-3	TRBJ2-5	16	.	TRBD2	TGTGCCAGCAGCTTAGGGCTAGCGGGAACTCAAGAGACCCAGTACTTC	CASSLGLAGTQETQYF
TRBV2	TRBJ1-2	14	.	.	TGTGCCAGCAGTGAAGGTCCAATTAACTATGGCTACACCTTC	CASSEGPINYGYTF
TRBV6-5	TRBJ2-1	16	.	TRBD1	TGTGCCAGCAGTTACCGGACAGGGACACCCTACAATGAGCAGTTCTTC	CASSYRTGTPYNEQFF
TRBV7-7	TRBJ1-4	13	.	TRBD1	TGTGCTAGATCGGGACAGGTGAGTGAAAAACTGTTTTTT	CARSGQVSEKLFF
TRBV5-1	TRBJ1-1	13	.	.	TGCGCCAGCAATCCGACCGGGGACACTGAAGCTTTCTTT	CASNPTGDTEAFF
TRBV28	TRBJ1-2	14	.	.	TGTGCCAGCAGTCCGTCGACAGCGGGCTATGGCTACACCTTC	CASSPSTAGYGYTF
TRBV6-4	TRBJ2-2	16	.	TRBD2	TGTGCCAGCAGTAGGACTAGCGGGTTTAACACCGGGGAGCTGTTTTTT	CASSRTSGFNTGELFF
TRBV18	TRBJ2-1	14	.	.	TGTGCCAGCTCAGCCGGGGGACAGCACAATGAGCAGTTCTTC	CASSAGGQHNEQFF
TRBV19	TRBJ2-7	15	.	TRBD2	TGTGCCAGTAGTATAGGCGCGGGAGATCGAAACGAGCAGTACTTC	CASSIGAGDRNEQYF
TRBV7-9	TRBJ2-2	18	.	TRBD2	TGTGCCAGCAGCCCGGGACTAGCGGGGGCCACGAACACCGGGGAGCTGTTTTTT	CASSPGLAGATNTGELFF
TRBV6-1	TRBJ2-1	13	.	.	TGTGCCAGCAATCGACAGATTTCGAAGGTTAAGTTCTTC	CASNRQISKVKFF
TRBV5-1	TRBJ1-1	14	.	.	TGCGCCAGCAGCTTGGTTTCGGGGAACACTGAAGCTTTCTTT	CASSLVSGNTEAFF
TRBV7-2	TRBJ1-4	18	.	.	TGTGCCAGCAGCCCAGGACGGACAGCGCTTGCAACTAATGAAAAACTGTTTTTT	CASSPGRTALATNEKLFF
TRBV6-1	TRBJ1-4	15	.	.	TGTGCCAGCAGTGAAAACACAGCAACTAATGAAAAACTGTTTTTT	CASSENTATNEKLFF
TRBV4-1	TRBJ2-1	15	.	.	TGCGCCAGCAGCCCGCCCCAAAGCCGTTACAATGAGCAGTTCTTC	CASSPPQSRYNEQFF
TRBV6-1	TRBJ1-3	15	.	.	TGTGCCAGCAGCCCTCAGGGCCACTCTGGAAACACCATATATTTT	CASSPQGHSGNTIYF
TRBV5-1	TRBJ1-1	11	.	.	TGCGCCAGCAGCCCAGGGGTTGAAGCTTTCTTT	CASSPGVEAFF
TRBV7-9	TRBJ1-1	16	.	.	TGTGCCAGCAGCTTTTCGCCGCCAGGCTGGAACACTGAAGCTTTCTTT	CASSFSPPGWNTEAFF
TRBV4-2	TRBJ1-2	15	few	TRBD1	TGTGCCAGCAGCCAGGCCGACAGGGGGCTGTATGGCTACACCTTC	CASSQADRGLYGYTF